Shown below are 16 T cell receptor beta chains from a single sample sequenced in a study of cytomegalovirus exposure and HLA in healthy donors. PCR primers comprised 60 Vbeta and 13 Jbeta primers. Sequencing used immunoSEQ multiplex PCR; TCRdb keeps in-frame clones, though not all of them. The sample holds about 160,000 clones; over 65% are singletons and the top ten take roughly 7.1%. The sample taken for sequencing was PBMCs. These receptor sequences come from a man aged 35-49 years in good health and CMV-seropositive.

The genes are TRBV5-4 and TRBJ2-7, with 9 bases that match TRBD1. V shed 4 bases, J shed 2 bases, and the junction held 4 bases outside the gene matches. Germline V gene lookup returns CDR1 SGHNT and CDR2 YYREEE (reference sequence). The CDR3 is 14 residues long. CDR3 amino acids: CASSPGTGTYEQYF. CDR3 coding DNA: TGTGCCAGCAGCCCGGGGACAGGGACCTACGAGCAGTACTTC.

A word on this clone: No conserved phenylalanine or tryptophan is present at the end of the CDR3, so a read error is the likely explanation. It is unclear where the CDR3 begins or ends on the DNA, so no DNA is shown, and the CDR3 is as TCRdb lists it. The J gene is TRBJ1-1, the V gene TRBV7-7; the table names TRBD1, a call not compared with the DNA. Germline assignment: CDR1 SSHAT and CDR2 FNYEAQ (reference sequence). Inclusive of both ends, the CDR3 amounts to 10 amino acids. CDR3 region: CALTQQTGLH.

This clone was recorded once. This chain joins TRBV19 and TRBJ2-1, with 9 bases aligning to TRBD1. The junction had 3 bases not matched to a gene; V was cut back by 5 bases and J by 4 bases. The germline V gene encodes CDR1 LNHDA and CDR2 SQIVND (reference sequence). This CDR3 contains 14 residues. The CDR3 here is CASSGGQGYNEQFF. The CDR3 nucleotides read TGTGCCAGTAGTGGGGGACAGGGTTACAATGAGCAGTTCTTC. Using reference TRBV19 and TRBJ2-1 for the parts outside the CDR3, the full variable domain is DGGITQSPKYLFRKEGQNVTLSCEQNLNHDAMYWYRQDPGQGLRLIYYSQIVNDFQKGDIAEGYSVSREKKESFPLTVTSAQKNPTAFYLCASSGGQGYNEQFFGPGTRLTVL.

The chain has TRBV27 and TRBJ1-1, with D perhaps TRBD1 (6 bases). The CDR3 is 13 residues long. Germline assignment: CDR1 MNHEY and CDR2 SMNVEV (reference sequence). V lost 10 bases, J lost 5 bases, and 17 bases lay in between. The DNA for the CDR3 is TGTGCCACAAAAAAGGGGGTCGGTACTGAAGCTTTCTTT. This translates into CATKKGVGTEAFF.

The V call is TRBV9, the J call TRBJ2-5, with D perhaps TRBD2 (5 bases). CDR1 and CDR2 (germline): SGDLS, YYNGEE. The CDR3 totals 16 residues. Trimming left V 3 bases short and J 1 base short, with 16 bases between. The DNA for the CDR3 is TGTGCCAGCAGCGAGGGAGCAGGAGCCCTCCAAGAGACCCAGTACTTC. As protein: CASSEGAGALQETQYF.

The chain recombines TRBV4-3 with TRBJ1-5, with a possible D match to TRBD1 (6 bases). The CDR3 is made up of 16 amino acids. Germline V gene data show CDR1 as LGHNA and CDR2 as YSLEER. V lost 0 bases to trimming and J lost 3 bases, with 12 bases between them. In DNA, the CDR3 is TGCGCCAGCAGCCAAGACACCAACAGGGCCAATCAGCCCCAGCATTTT. Translated: CASSQDTNRANQPQHF.

CDR3 bases: TGTGCCAGCAGCTTAGGGTTGTCTTCGGGGGGCTCTTACTATGGCTACACCTTC. Amino acids: CASSLGLSSGGSYYGYTF. The chain links TRBV7-9 to TRBJ1-2; D may be TRBD1 (6 bases). The CDR3 spans 18 residues. V shed 1 base and J shed 3 bases, with 21 bases lying between them. CDR1 is SEHNR, CDR2 FQNEAQ, per germline (reference sequence).

This clone has just a few counts. The chain links TRBV7-9 to TRBJ1-5; no definite D call. V was shortened by 5 bases and J by 6 bases, with 14 bases between the two germline ends. CDR3 length: 14 residues. Per germline, CDR1 SEHNR and CDR2 FQNEAQ (reference sequence). The CDR3 here is CASSRGGVGQPQHF. As DNA, the CDR3 is TGTGCCAGCAGCAGAGGCGGGGTCGGTCAGCCCCAGCATTTT.

The V and J genes are TRBV4-2 and TRBJ2-7, with 7 bases lining up with TRBD1. V shed 4 bases and J 1 base; nucleotides not matched to a gene: 7. The germline gives CDR1 LGHNA, CDR2 YNFKEQ. This CDR3 is built from 15 residues. The CDR3 DNA reads as TGTGCCAGCAGCCTAACAGGGGCTGGGTCCTACGAGCAGTACTTC. Its translation: CASSLTGAGSYEQYF.

This chain joins TRBV2 and TRBJ2-5, with D perhaps matching TRBD1 (6 bases). Trimming shortened V by 7 bases and J by 2 bases, and 14 bases separated the two germline ends. Germline values: CDR1 SNHLY, CDR2 FYNNEI. This CDR3 spans 14 amino acids. CDR3 nucleotides: TGTGCCAGCACCTGGGGTAGGGGGCAAGAGACCCAGTACTTC. It translates to CASTWGRGQETQYF.

This chain connects TRBV4-2 to TRBJ1-1, with D perhaps TRBD1 (6 bases). Deletions cut 1 base from V and 4 bases from J, with 19 bases between. The germline gives CDR1 LGHNA, CDR2 YNFKEQ. The CDR3 is made up of 17 amino acids. CDR3 coding DNA: TGTGCCAGCAGCCAAGCTTGGGAGAGGCAGGGGACCACTGAAGCTTTCTTT. It specifies CASSQAWERQGTTEAFF.

This clone was counted once. This sequence joins TRBV5-1 and TRBJ2-2; the D gene is possibly TRBD2 (6 bases). The CDR3 is made up of 15 amino acids. In germline, CDR1 is SGHRS, CDR2 YFSETQ. Trimming shortened V by 5 bases and J by 7 bases, and 18 bases separated the two germline ends. The CDR3 nucleotides read TGCGCCAGCAGACTGGGGACTGTTCGGGACGGGGAGCTGTTTTTT. This gives the protein CASRLGTVRDGELFF.

This rearrangement joins TRBV9 to TRBJ2-7; D unclear. From germline, CDR1 is SGDLS and CDR2 YYNGEE. V lost 2 bases and J 2 bases, leaving 8 bases between the germline ends. CDR3 length: 13 amino acids. CDR3: CASSVDSTYEQYF. CDR3 DNA sequence: TGTGCCAGCAGCGTCGATAGCACCTACGAGCAGTACTTC.

The V call is TRBV14, the J call TRBJ1-4; no reliable D call. The CDR3 length is 15 residues. V lost 6 bases and J lost 8, with 19 bases in between. The germline CDR1 and CDR2 sequences are SGHDN and FVKESK. The CDR3 loop reads CASSDGGQSLEKLFF. Here the CDR3 DNA reads TGTGCCAGCAGTGACGGCGGGCAGTCTTTGGAAAAACTGTTTTTT.

The V gene is TRBV19, the J gene TRBJ1-5, with D uncertain. Germline V CDR1 and CDR2: LNHDA, SQIVND (reference sequence). This CDR3 is built from 13 residues. Trimming stripped 3 bases from V and 5 bases from J, with 8 bases between. DNA of the CDR3: TGTGCCAGTAGTATCGTCAGCGATCAGCCCCAGCATTTT. Encoded protein: CASSIVSDQPQHF.

V and J are TRBV2 and TRBJ2-1; TRBD1 aligns across 8 bases. The junction had 4 bases not matched to a gene; V was cut back by 5 bases and J by 7 bases. Germline V gene data show CDR1 as SNHLY and CDR2 as FYNNEI. This CDR3 has 13 residues. The CDR3: CASSWTGRNEQFF. CDR3 nucleotide sequence: TGTGCCAGCAGTTGGACAGGGCGAAATGAGCAGTTCTTC.